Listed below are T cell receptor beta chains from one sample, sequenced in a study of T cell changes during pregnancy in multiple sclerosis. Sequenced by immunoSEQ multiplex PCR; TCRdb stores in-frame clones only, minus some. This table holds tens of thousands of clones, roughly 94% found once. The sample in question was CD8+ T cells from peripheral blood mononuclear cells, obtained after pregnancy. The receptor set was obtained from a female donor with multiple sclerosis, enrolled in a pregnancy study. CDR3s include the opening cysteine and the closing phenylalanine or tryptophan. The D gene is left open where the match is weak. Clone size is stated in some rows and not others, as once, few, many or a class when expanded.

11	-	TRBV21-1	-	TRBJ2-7	TGTGCCAGCAGATCTAGCTGGGAGCAGTACTTC	CASRSSWEQYF
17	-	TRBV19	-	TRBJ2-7	TGTGCCAGTAGTATAGGTCATGGGGGCGCCTTCTCCTACGAGCAGTACTTC	CASSIGHGGAFSYEQYF
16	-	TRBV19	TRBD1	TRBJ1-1	TGTGCCAGTATCACCCATCCGGGACAGGGGCCCCCTGAAGCTTTCTTT	CASITHPGQGPPEAFF
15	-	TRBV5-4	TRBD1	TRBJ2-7	TGTGCCAGCAGCCTCCCCGGGACAGCTATCTACGAGCAGTACTTC	CASSLPGTAIYEQYF
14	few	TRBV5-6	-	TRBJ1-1	TGTGCCAGCAGCCTCCGAAATAGAGGCACTGAAGCTTTCTTT	CASSLRNRGTEAFF
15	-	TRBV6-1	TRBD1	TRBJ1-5	TGTGCCAGCAGCCCACCAGGGGGCGGCAATCAGCCCCAGCATTTT	CASSPPGGGNQPQHF
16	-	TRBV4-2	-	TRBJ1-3	TGTGCCAGCAGCCAAGAACAGGGTAACGCCTGGGACACCATATATTTT	CASSQEQGNAWDTIYF
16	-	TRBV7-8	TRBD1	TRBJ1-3	TGTGCCAGCAGCTTAGCACAGGGGGCGCCTGGAAACACCATATATTTT	CASSLAQGAPGNTIYF
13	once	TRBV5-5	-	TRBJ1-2	TGTGCCAGCAGCTTGGCGGCAGGATGGGGCTACACCTTC	CASSLAAGWGYTF
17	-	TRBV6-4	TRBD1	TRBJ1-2	TGTGCCAGCAGTGACGGAAAGGAGACAGGGGGGAACTATGGCTACACCTTC	CASSDGKETGGNYGYTF
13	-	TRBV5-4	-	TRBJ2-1	TGTGCCAGCAGCTTGGACAGGGTCTATGAGCAGTTCTTC	CASSLDRVYEQFF
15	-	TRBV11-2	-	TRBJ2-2	TGTGCCAGCAGCTTAGGGGTGACATTGACCGGGGAGCTGTTTTTT	CASSLGVTLTGELFF